A selection of T cell receptor beta chains follows, all from one sample in a study of T cells in Graves' hyperthyroidism and ophthalmopathy. MiXCR, applied by TCRdb to the multiplex PCR reads, yields one record per CDR3 protein. The data contain hundreds of thousands of distinct CDR3 sequences, around a sixth of them singletons. Sequencing used blood. The receptor set was obtained from a woman in her 50s with Graves' hyperthyroidism that later progressed to Graves' ophthalmopathy. CDR3s include the opening cysteine and the closing phenylalanine or tryptophan. Each record gives: D gene, V gene, clone size, J gene, CDR3 protein, CDR3 DNA. The D gene is left open where the match is weak. Clone size, where shown, is once, few, many, or a class for clones that have expanded.

>.|TRBV2|many|TRBJ1-4
CASSVDEKLFF
TGTGCCAGCAGTGTAGATGAAAAACTGTTTTTT
>.|TRBV6-6|few|TRBJ2-5
CASSYSGGEGQETQYF
TGTGCCAGCAGTTACTCGGGTGGCGAGGGCCAAGAGACCCAGTACTTC
>TRBD2|TRBV10-1|few|TRBJ2-3
CASSGRGGARDTQYF
TGCGCCAGCAGTGGACGGGGGGGGGCTCGGGATACGCAGTATTTT
>TRBD2|TRBV20-1|many|TRBJ2-1
CSAAMNRGGANEQFF
TGCAGTGCTGCCATGAATCGCGGGGGGGCGAATGAGCAGTTCTTC
>.|TRBV6-8|few|TRBJ2-3
CASSYSGEASTDTQYF
TGTGCCAGCAGTTACTCGGGAGAAGCTAGCACAGATACGCAGTATTTT
>TRBD1|TRBV5-6|many|TRBJ2-5
CASSLRTGAGETQYF
TGTGCCAGCAGCTTACGCACAGGGGCCGGGGAGACCCAGTACTTC
>.|TRBV12-3/TRBV12-4|few|TRBJ1-2
CASSPPHTF
TGTGCCAGCAGTCCCCCCCACACCTTC
>.|TRBV5-6|.|TRBJ1-6
CASSLIRDNSPLHF
TGTGCCAGCAGCTTGATCAGGGATAATTCACCCCTCCACTTT
>.|TRBV3-1|.|TRBJ2-5
CASSQVWRDQETQYF
TGTGCCAGCAGCCAAGTTTGGCGGGACCAGGAGACCCAGTACTTC
>.|TRBV14|.|TRBJ2-3
CASSHKDAWATDTQYF
TGTGCCAGCAGCCACAAGGACGCCTGGGCCACAGATACGCAGTATTTT
>.|TRBV7-2|many|TRBJ1-4
CASSFRQGHEKLFF
TGTGCCAGCAGCTTCCGGCAGGGGCACGAAAAACTGTTTTTT
>TRBD1|TRBV19|few|TRBJ1-2
CASRITGDYGYTF
TGTGCCAGTAGGATAACAGGGGACTATGGCTACACCTTC
>.|TRBV5-1|few|TRBJ2-1
CASSPDGWTYNEQFF
TGCGCCAGCAGCCCCGACGGCTGGACCTACAATGAGCAGTTCTTC
>TRBD1|TRBV3-1|few|TRBJ2-3
CASSPGTGFTDTQYF
TGTGCCAGCAGCCCCGGGACAGGGTTCACAGATACGCAGTATTTT
>.|TRBV18|.|TRBJ2-7
CASSPLGPGPNSYEQYF
TGTGCCAGCTCACCACTAGGGCCCGGACCGAACTCCTACGAGCAGTACTTC
>TRBD1|TRBV29-1|.|TRBJ1-2
CSVEKDRNTF
TGCAGCGTTGAAAAGGACAGGAACACCTTC
>.|TRBV6-1|.|TRBJ1-5
CASSDPDDFSNQPQHF
TGTGCCAGCAGCGACCCCGACGACTTTAGCAATCAGCCCCAGCATTTT
>TRBD1|TRBV30|.|TRBJ2-1
CAWSRTGAQFF
TGTGCCTGGAGCCGGACAGGGGCGCAGTTCTTC
>.|TRBV19|few|TRBJ1-5
CASGIEAWGWHQPQHF
TGTGCCAGTGGTATAGAGGCTTGGGGGTGGCATCAGCCCCAGCATTTT
>.|TRBV3-1|few|TRBJ2-7
CASSHPGASTYEQYF
TGTGCCAGCAGCCACCCAGGGGCCTCGACCTACGAGCAGTACTTC
>TRBD1|TRBV3-1|many|TRBJ1-1
CASSKKGTGDYTEAFF
TGTGCCAGCAGTAAGAAAGGGACAGGGGATTACACTGAAGCTTTCTTT
>.|TRBV7-9|few|TRBJ2-3
CASSDPGRSSTDTQYF
TGTGCCAGCAGCGATCCGGGACGCAGTAGCACAGATACGCAGTATTTT
>TRBD2|TRBV28|few|TRBJ2-5
CASSSFTGRGETQYF
TGTGCCAGCAGTTCCTTTACTGGGCGGGGGGAGACCCAGTACTTC
>TRBD1|TRBV12-3/TRBV12-4|.|TRBJ1-3
CASSSLRDRVVVTAGNTIYF
TGTGCCAGCAGTTCGCTGAGGGACAGGGTTGTGGTGACTGCTGGAAACACCATATATTTT
>TRBD1|TRBV11-2|many|TRBJ1-1
CASTTGTGGHTEAFF
TGTGCCAGCACCACCGGGACAGGGGGTCACACTGAAGCTTTCTTT
>TRBD2|TRBV9|few|TRBJ2-3
CASSVLTSGSTDTQYF
TGTGCCAGCAGCGTGTTGACTAGCGGCAGCACAGATACGCAGTATTTT
>.|TRBV11-2|many|TRBJ2-1
CASSSRGQSSYNEQFF
TGTGCCAGCAGCTCTAGAGGGCAGAGCTCCTACAATGAGCAGTTCTTC
>.|TRBV14|.|TRBJ1-3
CASSQDLTVGNTIYF
TGTGCCAGCAGCCAAGATTTAACCGTCGGAAACACCATATATTTT
>.|TRBV12-3/TRBV12-4|many|TRBJ1-2
CASSLDPGDGYTF
TGTGCCAGCAGTTTAGATCCAGGGGATGGCTACACCTTC
>TRBD1|TRBV7-2|many|TRBJ1-1
CASSLKGAGRAFF
TGTGCCAGCAGCTTAAAGGGGGCAGGACGAGCTTTCTTT
>TRBD2|TRBV5-1|few|TRBJ2-1
CASSLRGLAENNEQFF
TGCGCCAGCAGCTTGAGGGGACTAGCGGAGAACAATGAGCAGTTCTTC
>TRBD1|TRBV6-2/TRBV6-3|.|TRBJ1-1
CASSYYRGTEAFF
TGTGCCAGCAGTTACTACAGGGGGACTGAAGCTTTCTTT
>.|TRBV7-9|many|TRBJ2-7
CASSLARGGYEQYF
TGTGCCAGCAGCTTAGCCAGGGGAGGTTACGAGCAGTACTTC
>.|TRBV30|few|TRBJ1-6
CAWSAPGADSPLHF
TGTGCCTGGAGTGCTCCAGGGGCAGATTCACCCCTCCACTTT
>TRBD1|TRBV10-2|.|TRBJ1-1
CASTMGDRNTEAFF
TGCGCCAGCACCATGGGGGACAGAAACACTGAAGCTTTCTTT
>.|TRBV5-1|few|TRBJ1-3
CASSLGGIGNTIYF
TGCGCCAGCAGCTTAGGGGGGATTGGAAACACCATATATTTT
>.|TRBV12-3/TRBV12-4|many|TRBJ1-1
CASSLGGPILTEAFF
TGTGCCAGCAGTTTAGGAGGCCCCATTCTCACTGAAGCTTTCTTT
>TRBD1|TRBV12-3/TRBV12-4|few|TRBJ2-2
CASSLSGTGNTGELFF
TGTGCCAGCAGTTTATCCGGGACAGGCAACACCGGGGAGCTGTTTTTT
>TRBD2|TRBV7-3|.|TRBJ2-1
CASTLQAGADNEQFF
TGTGCCAGCACCCTCCAAGCGGGGGCGGACAATGAGCAGTTCTTC
>TRBD2|TRBV7-2|many|TRBJ2-5
CASSLRRLAGGRLQETQYF
TGTGCCAGCAGCTTAAGACGTCTAGCGGGGGGCCGACTCCAAGAGACCCAGTACTTC
>.|TRBV2|many|TRBJ1-4
CASSLYRVATNEKLFF
TGTGCCAGCAGCCTCTACAGGGTAGCAACTAATGAAAAACTGTTTTTT
>TRBD1|TRBV6-1|few|TRBJ1-5
CASTEGQSVGPQHF
TGTGCCAGCACCGAGGGACAGTCAGTAGGGCCCCAGCATTTT
>.|TRBV15|.|TRBJ2-6
CATSRERTGSGANVLTF
TGTGCCACCAGCAGAGAGCGAACAGGGTCTGGGGCCAACGTCCTGACTTTC
>.|TRBV9|few|TRBJ2-3
CASSVGLPLGADTQYF
TGTGCCAGCAGCGTCGGGTTGCCCCTCGGGGCAGATACGCAGTATTTT
>.|TRBV10-3|few|TRBJ1-1
CAIWGGAVMNTEAFF
TGTGCCATTTGGGGGGGGGCAGTCATGAACACTGAAGCTTTCTTT
>TRBD2|TRBV29-1|.|TRBJ2-3
CSVESTSGGPDTQYF
TGCAGCGTTGAGTCGACTAGCGGGGGCCCAGATACGCAGTATTTT
>.|TRBV27|many|TRBJ1-5
CASSPSPGQGSSNQPQHF
TGTGCCAGCAGTCCCTCCCCCGGGCAGGGGTCGAGCAATCAGCCCCAGCATTTT
>TRBD1|TRBV6-1|.|TRBJ1-1
CASSKGGVDRENTEAFF
TGTGCCAGCAGTAAGGGGGGAGTCGACAGGGAGAACACTGAAGCTTTCTTT
>.|TRBV5-1|few|TRBJ1-1
CASSREVSTEAFF
TGCGCCAGCAGCCGGGAAGTTAGCACTGAAGCTTTCTTT
>.|TRBV6-5|.|TRBJ2-2
CASSYGPGDTGELFF
TGTGCCAGCAGTTACGGCCCGGGGGACACCGGGGAGCTGTTTTTT
>.|TRBV2|many|TRBJ1-1
CATTGPSELNTEAFF
TGTGCCACCACGGGGCCCAGCGAACTAAACACTGAAGCTTTCTTT
>.|TRBV3-1|many|TRBJ1-5
CASSQTTGQGQPQHF
TGTGCCAGCAGCCAAACGACGGGGCAGGGACAGCCCCAGCATTTT
>.|TRBV12-3/TRBV12-4|.|TRBJ1-2
CASSGLGYGYTF
TGTGCCAGCAGCGGGCTGGGGTATGGCTACACCTTC
>.|TRBV4-1|.|TRBJ1-4
CASSVVRGTKLFF
TGCGCCAGCAGCGTTGTCCGAGGAACTAAACTGTTTTTT